This T cell receptor (beta chain) was identified in a study of cytomegalovirus exposure and HLA in healthy donors. In germline, CDR1 is MNHEY, CDR2 SMNVEV (reference sequence). The V end was cut by 2 bases, the J end by 0 bases, with 17 bases between. CDR3 size: 17 residues. The PCR made use of 60 Vbeta and 13 Jbeta primers. Clones were read by immunoSEQ multiplex PCR, and TCRdb kept only the in-frame ones, dropping some. Here the sample spans some 100,000 clones, 65% to 80% being singletons. Study-level results: Follow-up analysis later connected one missense variant in DCLRE1C with trimming of TCR beta V- and J-genes.

With respect to this clone: Antigen specificity is unknown.

The clonotype was recovered from a woman between 45 and 65 years old in good health and CMV-seropositive. Sequencing input: PBMCs. The chain links TRBV27 to TRBJ2-7, with D possibly TRBD1 on 6 matching bases. Written as DNA, the CDR3 is TGTGCCAGCAGTTTAAGGGGGTGGGGCCAGGGCTCCTACGAGCAGTACTTC. It encodes CASSLRGWGQGSYEQYF.